This is a list of T cell receptor beta chains from one sample in a study of identical twins. TCRdb processed the 5' RACE reads anew with MiXCR; each CDR3 protein has one entry. Among fewer than 650,000 distinct CDR3 sequences listed, about 7% were seen once. This same sample was also taken into another study, of yellow fever vaccine responses in identical twins.

The specimen was PBMCs. The receptors shown here come from a young woman in good health. CDR3s leave out the opening cysteine and the closing phenylalanine or tryptophan.

TRBJ2-1 | TRBV9 | ASSVAVTDNEQF
TRBJ2-1 | TRBV29-1 | SVEPQGTEQF
TRBJ1-2 | TRBV9 | ASSGRTGDYGYT
TRBJ1-5 | TRBV20-1 | SASDRNLNQPQH
TRBJ2-1 | TRBV6-1 | ASSHTTFGGLYNEQF
TRBJ1-1 | TRBV5-1 | ASSLAAQGTEAF
TRBJ2-2 | TRBV28 | ASSLPHDRAYTGELF
TRBJ2-1 | TRBV18 | ASSPPNGQGGASYNEQF
TRBJ2-1 | TRBV29-1 | SVVGSPYNEQF
TRBJ1-4 | TRBV20-1 | SARGPPKNEKLF
TRBJ2-3 | TRBV6-2/TRBV6-3 | ASSYSTWTDTQY
TRBJ1-3 | TRBV10-3 | AISAKDSSGNTIY
TRBJ2-1 | TRBV7-9 | ASGCGGNNEQF
TRBJ2-1 | TRBV2 | ASSEGASSSYNEQF
TRBJ2-6 | TRBV25-1 | ASSDLLSASSGANVLT
TRBJ1-5 | TRBV7-2 | ASSSDTLSNQPQH
TRBJ2-1 | TRBV5-1 | ASSLLSPVLAGVNEQF
TRBJ2-7 | TRBV7-9 | ASSSGTGFSYEQY
TRBJ2-5 | TRBV3-1 | ASSQVPREGETQY
TRBJ2-1 | TRBV5-1 | ASSFEGAGSNEQF
TRBJ2-1 | TRBV5-6 | ASSARGRDFEQF
TRBJ2-7 | TRBV5-1 | ASSLNQGYEQY
TRBJ1-6 | TRBV7-8 | ASSLSRPINSPLH
TRBJ2-7 | TRBV27 | ASGTSGTYEQY
TRBJ2-1 | TRBV4-1 | ASSQVPVSEQF
TRBJ1-6 | TRBV7-9 | ASSPSRGTYNSPLH
TRBJ2-1 | TRBV7-9 | ASSPGTGFDNEQF
TRBJ1-2 | TRBV5-1 | ASSPTRTGTNYGYT
TRBJ2-3 | TRBV6-1 | ASSSRRIRTDTQY
TRBJ2-5 | TRBV5-1 | ASSQTGGDWETQY
TRBJ1-3 | TRBV29-1 | SVGGSGNTIY
TRBJ2-1 | TRBV28 | ASSSTGTAGTYNEQF
TRBJ1-1 | TRBV29-1 | SVEVMGTEAF
TRBJ1-2 | TRBV25-1 | AGREGRDYGYT
TRBJ2-3 | TRBV14 | ASSQDQMGLAGADTQY
TRBJ2-1 | TRBV20-1 | SASKTSGGAYNEQF
TRBJ2-3 | TRBV5-1 | ASRRGLAGDVADTQY
TRBJ2-1 | TRBV24-1 | ATSGVPGGNEQF
TRBJ2-3 | TRBV5-1 | ASSFMLAGGTDTQY